This TCR beta chain originates from a study of cytomegalovirus exposure and HLA in healthy donors. The V segment lost 5 bases and the J segment 6 bases; nucleotides outside the gene matches: 6. The germline CDR1 and CDR2 sequences are SEHNR and FQNEAQ (reference sequence). This CDR3 contains 13 residues. In the PCR, 60 Vbeta and 13 Jbeta primers were used. Only in-frame clones appear in the TCRdb table, and some are missing; sequencing was by immunoSEQ multiplex PCR. This sample has some 120,000 clones; approximately 82% occur once, and the top ten carry around 23%. Details on this clone: Its antigen is unknown.

General observations from the study: Per a later analysis, HLA-associated TCR beta chains showed more clonal expansion than other, equally common TCR beta chains. Highly shared sequence variants in one cluster were likely a sequencing artifact.

Donors counted as nominally healthy when sampled, yet unrecorded immune exposures were likely. The V and J genes are TRBV7-9 and TRBJ2-5, with 7 positions matching TRBD1. Sequenced sample: PBMCs. The TCR originated in a man younger than 45 in good health and CMV-seropositive. CDR3 sequence: CASSAEGGQTQYF. The CDR3 DNA follows: TGTGCCAGCAGCGCCGAAGGGGGCCAGACCCAGTACTTC. Full variable domain (outside the CDR3, taken from reference TRBV7-9 and TRBJ2-5): DTGVSQNPRHKITKRGQNVTFRCDPISEHNRLYWYRQTLGQGPEFLTYFQNEAQLEKSRLLSDRFSAERPKGSFSTLEIQRTEQGDSAMYLCASSAEGGQTQYFGPGTRLLVL.